One and the same sample provided the 15 T cell receptor beta chains below, sequenced in a study of glioma-infiltrating T cells. Using RNA template, CDR3s of TCR alpha and beta were amplified with iRepertoire arm-PCR. TCRdb independently ran MiXCR on the multiplex PCR reads; one entry per CDR3 protein. This sample carries about 410,000 distinct CDR3 sequences, roughly two fifths of them seen once, and the ten largest clones take approximately 12%. Sequencing was performed on glioma tissue, nonneoplastic brain tissue, or PBMCs (not recorded which). The receptors were gathered from a human donor with low-grade glioma or glioblastoma, undergoing nonglioma brain surgery, or in good health (not recorded which).

The V and J genes are TRBV3-1 and TRBJ2-2; maybe TRBD1 (6 bases). Germline V lookup: CDR1 LGHDT, CDR2 YNNKEL (reference sequence). The CDR3 totals 16 residues. V lost 2 bases and J lost 1, with 11 bases in between. CDR3 DNA sequence: TGTGCCAGCAGCCAACTCAGGGGCTGGAACACCGGGGAGCTGTTTTTT. This translates into CASSQLRGWNTGELFF.

For this clonotype: A read error may explain this, as a much larger clone is one base away. The chain joins TRBV6-2 or TRBV6-3 to TRBJ2-5; D is uncertain. The CDR3 contains 11 residues. Germline CDR1 reads MNHEY; CDR2 reads SVGEGT. CDR3 sequence reads: CASIEKETPYF. The CDR3 nucleotides read TGTGCCAGCATCGAAAAAGAGACCCCGTACTTC.

The chain is built from TRBV28 and TRBJ2-7, with D tentatively TRBD1 (7 bases). Germline loops: CDR1 MDHEN, CDR2 SYDVKM. The CDR3 consists of 15 residues. The V end lost 8 bases, the J end lost 0 bases, and 17 bases lay between the germline ends. CDR3 coding DNA: TGTGCCAGCTGGGAGGCAGGGGGACGCTCCTACGAGCAGTACTTC. It specifies CASWEAGGRSYEQYF.

With respect to this clonotype: The junction shows a germline mismatch at one end, possibly a read error. The genes are TRBV7-2 and TRBJ2-1; 10 bases are a match to TRBD1. The germline V gene has CDR1 SGHTA and CDR2 FQGNSA. This CDR3 region has 15 residues. CDR3 coding DNA: TGTGCCAGCAGCCGAGACAGGGGGCCCTACAATGGGCAGTTCTTC. Translation: CASSRDRGPYNGQFF. Drawing the rest from reference TRBV7-2 and TRBJ2-1, the complete variable domain is GAGVSQSPSNKVTEKGKDVELRCDPISGHTALYWYRQSLGQGLEFLIYFQGNSAPDKSGLPSDRFSAERTGGSVSTLTIQRTQQEDSAVYLCASSRDRGPYNGQFFGPGTRLTVL.

This clonotype has just a few counts. The chain employs TRBV2 and TRBJ1-4; 7 nucleotides agree with TRBD1. This CDR3 spans 13 amino acids. The ends lost 4 bases at V and 7 bases at J; junction bases unmatched: 3. Per germline, CDR1 SNHLY and CDR2 FYNNEI. This CDR3 is CASSGQGSEKLFF. The CDR3 DNA follows: TGTGCCAGCAGTGGACAGGGATCTGAAAAACTGTTTTTT.

Concerning this clonotype itself: A much larger clone differs by one base, so this may be a read error. The chain joins TRBV6-9 to TRBJ2-1, with a possible D match to TRBD1 (6 bases). V dropped 3 bases and J dropped 9 bases, with 18 bases sitting between them. CDR1 and CDR2 from the germline V gene are MNHGY and SVAAGI. The CDR3 is made up of 15 amino acids. The CDR3 loop is CASSYEGQLGTEQFF. CDR3 sequence (DNA): TGTGCCAGCAGTTACGAAGGACAGCTCGGGACTGAGCAGTTCTTC.

The V call is TRBV20-1, the J call TRBJ2-7; weak D call: TRBD2 (6 bases). Germline-derived CDR1 and CDR2 are DFQATT and SNEGSKA (reference sequence). This CDR3 contains 12 residues. Trimming removed 6 bases at V and 6 bases at J, with 15 bases between. This chain's CDR3 is CSATGGLREQYF. CDR3 nucleotide sequence: TGCAGTGCGACCGGGGGACTTCGCGAGCAGTACTTC.

This clonotype was seen many times. The V call is TRBV27, the J call TRBJ2-7; no reliable D call. Trimming cost V 2 bases and J 5 bases, with 13 bases left between them. There are 14 residues in the CDR3. Germline V gives CDR1 MNHEY, CDR2 SMNVEV (reference sequence). The CDR3 protein is CASSLTPPGHEQYF. CDR3 DNA sequence: TGTGCCAGCAGTTTAACTCCCCCCGGTCACGAGCAGTACTTC.

In this sample, this clonotype turned up once. The V call is TRBV12-3 or TRBV12-4, the J call TRBJ1-5; 11 positions agree with TRBD1. Trimming cost V 1 base and J 3 bases; bases outside gene matches: 2. The CDR3 runs 16 residues. The CDR3 protein is CASSLGDRGYNQPQHF. The CDR3 nucleotides are TGTGCCAGCAGTTTAGGGGACAGGGGGTACAATCAGCCCCAGCATTTT.

V and J are TRBV20-1 and TRBJ2-7, with 14 bases aligning to TRBD2. V was clipped by 5 bases and J by 5 bases; unmatched bases: 20. The CDR3 contains 19 residues. Germline V gene sequence: CDR1 DFQATT, CDR2 SNEGSKA (reference sequence). CDR3 sequence: CSAYRAGTSGSTPYNEQYF. Here the CDR3 DNA reads TGCAGTGCTTACCGCGCCGGGACTAGCGGGAGTACCCCCTACAACGAGCAGTACTTC.

This clonotype was seen a few times. The V and J genes are TRBV10-3 and TRBJ2-7; D is possibly TRBD2 (5 bases). The V end lost 3 bases, the J end lost 3 bases, and 12 bases lay between the germline ends. This CDR3 is built from 14 residues. CDR1 and CDR2 (germline): ENHRY, SYGVKD. The DNA for the CDR3 is TGTGCCATCAGTGACGGGGATGGGGTCTACGAGCAGTACTTC. It translates to CAISDGDGVYEQYF.

The J gene is TRBJ2-1, the V gene TRBV7-9, with 7 positions matching TRBD2. Germline V CDR1 and CDR2: SEHNR, FQNEAQ (reference sequence). Trimming cost V 5 bases and J 3 bases; bases outside gene matches: 10. The CDR3 sequence is 16 residues long. The CDR3 is CASSPLGGTNYNEQFF. CDR3 DNA: TGTGCCAGCAGCCCATTGGGAGGGACTAACTACAATGAGCAGTTCTTC.

A note on this clonotype: One end of the junction is discordant with germline, which a read error may explain. V usage is TRBV2 and J usage is TRBJ1-1; 9 bases are shared with TRBD1. Germline loops: CDR1 SNHLY, CDR2 FYNNEI. This CDR3 has 14 residues. The CDR3 bases are TGTGCCGGCAGCTACAGGGGGCCTGGGACTGAAGCTTTCTTT. Translating it yields CAGSYRGPGTEAFF.

V and J are TRBV2 and TRBJ2-3, with 10 bases that match TRBD2. CDR1 is SNHLY, CDR2 FYNNEI, per germline. This CDR3 is 16 amino acids long. J gave up 2 bases and V 2 bases, and 4 bases lay outside the gene matches. For the CDR3, the DNA is TGTGCCAGCAGTGAATCTAGCGGGAGTACCACAGATACGCAGTATTTT. Encoded protein: CASSESSGSTTDTQYF.

This clonotype has a handful of counts. J is TRBJ2-1 and V is TRBV28; D may be TRBD2 (6 bases). This CDR3 is 17 amino acids long. Germline lookup yields CDR1 MDHEN and CDR2 SYDVKM. The ends were cut back, 4 bases at V and 1 base at J, with 17 bases in the middle. The CDR3 coding sequence is TGTGCCAGCAGTTCGGTCCTAGCGCCTAATTCCTACAATGAGCAGTTCTTC. Translated: CASSSVLAPNSYNEQFF.